The text below deals with one TCR beta chain. The data are from a study of T cell responses to AZD1222 COVID-19 vaccine. Here immunoSEQ multiplex PCR was the method, and the copy in TCRdb shows in-frame clones only, minus some. The data contain approximately 110,000 clones, roughly 90% of them seen just once; the ten biggest clones take up approximately 4.2%. The clonotype was recovered from an adult in good health. The sequences come from peripheral blood, collected on day 0 of AZD1222 vaccination.

CDR3 in DNA: TGTGCCAGCTGGTCGCGTAGGGGGGATTGGGACACCGGGGAGCTGTTTTTT. The encoded protein is CASWSRRGDWDTGELFF. This chain connects TRBV27 to TRBJ2-2; D may be TRBD1 or TRBD2 (6 bases each). Trimming removed 8 bases at V and 3 bases at J, with 22 bases between. Germline values: CDR1 MNHEY, CDR2 SMNVEV (reference sequence). The CDR3 is 17 amino acids.